These 32 T cell receptor beta chains were all obtained from the same sample, sequenced in a study of blood T cell repertoires in COVID-19. Profiled with immunoSEQ multiplex PCR; TCRdb holds only in-frame clones, not every one. There are fewer than 200,000 clones in the sample; approximately 90% occur only once, and 2% to 2.5% lies in the top ten. The source material was peripheral blood. The source is a man between 50 and 59 years old who had recovered from COVID-19.

The V call is TRBV11-2, the J call TRBJ2-7; tentative D call: TRBD2 (7 bases). CDR1 is SGHAT and CDR2 is FQNNGV in the germline V gene. The ends were cut back, 5 bases at V and 6 bases at J, with 20 bases in the middle. This CDR3 spans 15 amino acids. In DNA form, the CDR3 reads TGTGCCAGCAGCCCCATAGGGGGGGGTACAGGCGAGCAGTACTTC. It yields the protein CASSPIGGGTGEQYF.

V gene TRBV9 combines with J gene TRBJ2-7; 8 bases line up with TRBD2. This CDR3 comprises 16 residues. J lost 5 bases, V lost 0 bases, and 10 bases had no gene match. Germline values: CDR1 SGDLS, CDR2 YYNGEE. The DNA for the CDR3 is TGTGCCAGCAGCGTAGAACTAGCGGCAAAAGCCCACGAGCAGTACTTC. Protein sequence: CASSVELAAKAHEQYF.

The chain employs TRBV6-5 and TRBJ2-1, with TRBD2 matching 7 bases. Germline loops: CDR1 MNHEY, CDR2 SVGAGI. Trimming removed 7 bases from V and 6 bases from J; junction bases left unmatched: 12. The CDR3 totals 15 residues. The CDR3 protein is CASMGGFWKGNEQFF. The CDR3 DNA sequence: TGTGCCAGCATGGGGGGGTTTTGGAAGGGCAATGAGCAGTTCTTC.

The V call is TRBV7-2, the J call TRBJ1-1; D is uncertain. CDR3 length equals 13 residues. Trimming removed 3 bases from V and 9 bases from J, with 14 bases in between. The germline CDR1 and CDR2 sequences are SGHTA and FQGNSA. The CDR3 is CASSFEVPSKAFF. The DNA for the CDR3 is TGTGCCAGCAGCTTTGAGGTCCCATCTAAAGCTTTCTTT.

This sequence joins TRBV7-3 and TRBJ1-1, with a tentative D call TRBD1 (6 bases). Germline CDR1 reads SGHTA; CDR2 reads FQGTGA. The CDR3 extends over 15 amino acids. Trimming shortened V by 1 base and J by 0 bases, and 9 bases separated the two germline ends. The CDR3 DNA reads TGTGCCAGCAGCTTAATCGGACAGATGAACACTGAAGCTTTCTTT. The encoded protein is CASSLIGQMNTEAFF.

V gene TRBV20-1 combines with J gene TRBJ1-1; TRBD1 matches 8 bases. The CDR3 runs 11 residues. V dropped 3 bases and J dropped 8; count of bases not matched to a gene: 2. Germline CDR1 DFQATT, CDR2 SNEGSKA (reference sequence). The CDR3 DNA reads as TGCAGTGCTAGGAGGGACAGGGAAGCTTTCTTT. Translation gives CSARRDREAFF.

The chain carries TRBV28 and TRBJ1-2; 8 nucleotides align to TRBD1. CDR1 is MDHEN, CDR2 SYDVKM, per germline. The CDR3 consists of 17 residues. J lost 5 bases, V lost 4 bases, and 15 bases had no gene match. For the CDR3, the DNA is TGTGCCAGCAGTTCCCCAGCTTCGACCACAGGGGGATATGGCTACACCTTC. This sequence encodes CASSSPASTTGGYGYTF.

The J gene is TRBJ2-5, the V gene TRBV29-1; TRBD2 aligns across 14 bases. This CDR3 has 16 residues. V gave up 6 bases and J gave up 0 bases; unmatched junction bases: 6. Germline assignment: CDR1 SQVTM and CDR2 ANQGSEA. CDR3: CSVAGTSGGYQETQYF. The DNA of the CDR3 is TGCAGCGTAGCCGGGACTAGCGGGGGTTACCAAGAGACCCAGTACTTC.

The chain couples TRBV19 to TRBJ2-7; 12 bases fit TRBD1. This CDR3 is 15 amino acids long. Germline CDR1 is LNHDA and CDR2 is SQIVND (reference sequence). V shed 5 bases, J shed 5 bases, and the junction held 7 bases outside the gene matches. The CDR3, as DNA: TGTGCCAGTAGTTCGGGACAGGGGGCAAACAACGAGCAGTACTTC. This codes for CASSSGQGANNEQYF.

The genes are TRBV28 and TRBJ2-1; tentative D call: TRBD2 (7 bases). The ends were cut back, 6 bases at V and 6 bases at J, with 15 bases in the middle. CDR3 length: 14 amino acids. Germline CDR1 MDHEN, CDR2 SYDVKM. CDR3 DNA: TGTGCCAGCAGCTCGGGGGGCCGGGCCAATGAGCAGTTCTTC. This gives the protein CASSSGGRANEQFF.

The chain recombines TRBV5-5 with TRBJ2-7; D unresolved. CDR3 length equals 12 residues. V was clipped by 1 base and J by 5 bases, with 7 bases between them. The germline CDR1 and CDR2 sequences are SGHKS and YYEKEE (reference sequence). This CDR3 reads CASSLLRNEQYF. CDR3 sequence (DNA): TGTGCCAGCAGCTTGCTGCGCAACGAGCAGTACTTC.

V is TRBV5-8 and J is TRBJ2-1; the match to TRBD1 covers 12 bases. With 4 bases clipped from V and 2 bases from J, the junction kept 4 bases outside the gene matches. This CDR3 is 16 amino acids long. Germline CDR1 and CDR2: SGHTS and YDEGEE. The CDR3 bases are TGTGCCAGCAGCCCGGGACAGGGGGCTACCTACAATGAGCAGTTCTTC. Translating gives CASSPGQGATYNEQFF.

The chain recombines TRBV2 with TRBJ2-5, with D possibly matching TRBD2 (5 bases). Germline V gene data show CDR1 as SNHLY and CDR2 as FYNNEI. V lost 4 bases to trimming and J lost 5 bases, with 14 bases between them. The CDR3 covers 14 residues. This CDR3 is CASSVSSSRETQYF. The CDR3 nucleotides are TGTGCCAGCAGTGTGTCTAGCTCTCGGGAGACCCAGTACTTC.

V usage is TRBV5-5 and J usage is TRBJ1-1, with 9 positions matching TRBD1. Unmatched junction bases numbered 10, after V lost 4 bases and J lost 6 bases. CDR3 length equals 15 residues. Germline V gene lookup returns CDR1 SGHKS and CDR2 YYEKEE (reference sequence). This CDR3 is CASSRPGQGVAEAFF. In nucleotides, the CDR3 is TGTGCCAGCAGCCGCCCGGGACAGGGCGTGGCTGAAGCTTTCTTT. Filled out from reference TRBV5-5 and TRBJ1-1, the complete variable domain reads DAGVTQSPTHLIKTRGQQVTLRCSPISGHKSVSWYQQVLGQGPQFIFQYYEKEERGRGNFPDRFSARQFPNYSSELNVNALLLGDSALYLCASSRPGQGVAEAFFGQGTRLTVV.

V gene TRBV5-1 combines with J gene TRBJ2-5, with TRBD1 matching 7 bases. Per the germline V gene, CDR1 is SGHRS and CDR2 is YFSETQ. V lost 5 bases to trimming and J lost 1 base; unmatched junction nucleotides: 5. CDR3 length: 14 amino acids. For the CDR3, the DNA is TGCGCCAGCAGACCGACAGGGCTCCAAGAGACCCAGTACTTC. As protein: CASRPTGLQETQYF.

This clone was picked up one time. The chain combines TRBV7-9 with TRBJ1-6; weak D call: TRBD1 (6 bases). Trimming took 6 bases from V and 7 from J, leaving 13 bases between them. This CDR3 contains 14 residues. Germline values: CDR1 SEHNR, CDR2 FQNEAQ (reference sequence). The CDR3 loop reads CASSTTGLNSPLHF. In DNA form, the CDR3 reads TGTGCCAGCAGTACAACAGGGCTAAATTCACCCCTCCACTTT. The full variable domain, rest sourced from reference TRBV7-9 and TRBJ1-6, is DTGVSQNPRHKITKRGQNVTFRCDPISEHNRLYWYRQTLGQGPEFLTYFQNEAQLEKSRLLSDRFSAERPKGSFSTLEIQRTEQGDSAMYLCASSTTGLNSPLHFGNGTRLTVT.

A few counts support this clone. For the CDR3, the DNA is TGTGCCAGCTCACCTGGGACAGGGGATGAAAAACTGTTTTTT. It translates to CASSPGTGDEKLFF. This chain links TRBV18 with TRBJ1-4; 10 bases fit TRBD1. CDR1 and CDR2 from the germline V gene are KGHSH and LQKENI. Unmatched junction bases numbered 1, after V lost 3 bases and J lost 6 bases. This CDR3 contains 14 residues.

The CDR3 DNA sequence: TGTGCCAGCAGACAGGTCGGAAAAACTGAAGCTTTCTTT. Residues: CASRQVGKTEAFF. The rearrangement uses TRBV6-5 and TRBJ1-1, with a tentative D call TRBD1 (5 bases). In germline, CDR1 is MNHEY, CDR2 SVGAGI. V lost 6 bases and J 5 bases, leaving 13 bases between the germline ends. The CDR3 covers 13 residues.

The CDR3 DNA follows: TGTGCCAGCAGTTTCGGCAGGGCCGATTGGGAGACCCAGTACTTC. This codes for CASSFGRADWETQYF. The V gene is TRBV28, the J gene TRBJ2-5, with TRBD1 as a possible D gene (5 bases). Looked up from germline, CDR1 is MDHEN and CDR2 is SYDVKM. The germline V and J ends were trimmed by 3 bases and 5 bases, with 16 bases remaining between them. This CDR3 region has 15 residues.

Only a few counts were recorded for this clone. The CDR3 DNA sequence: TGTGCCAGCAGCTTAGCCACAGGGGCCTGGGAGACCCAGTACTTC. As protein: CASSLATGAWETQYF. The gene calls are TRBV7-2 and TRBJ2-5; 7 bases align to TRBD1. The CDR3 totals 15 residues. CDR1 is SGHTA, CDR2 FQGNSA, per germline. The V and J ends lost 0 bases and 5 bases, in that order; junction bases with no gene match: 6.

This clone was seen a few times. J is TRBJ2-7 and V is TRBV11-2, with D possibly TRBD2 on 6 matching bases. The CDR3 runs to 14 residues. The V gene lost 5 bases and the J gene lost 3 bases, with 14 bases spanning the gap. Germline CDR1 is SGHAT and CDR2 is FQNNGV. CDR3 sequence reads: CASSGTWGFYEQYF. CDR3 coding DNA: TGTGCCAGCAGCGGGACTTGGGGGTTCTACGAGCAGTACTTC.

This clone appeared a few times. This chain uses TRBV3-1 (or the pseudogene TRBV3-2) with TRBJ2-2; D might be TRBD1 (6 bases). Germline CDR1 and CDR2: LGHDT and YNNKEL (reference sequence). The CDR3 has 14 amino acids. Trimming took off 2 bases at V and 4 bases at J, with 8 bases between the two ends. DNA for the CDR3: TGTGCCAGCAGCCAATGGGACATCACCGGGGAGCTGTTTTTT. It encodes CASSQWDITGELFF.

The chain's CDR3 is CASSLGTGVSYNEQFF. CDR3 nucleotide sequence: TGTGCCAGCAGCTTAGGGACGGGAGTGTCCTACAATGAGCAGTTCTTC. This chain uses TRBV7-8 with TRBJ2-1, with D possibly TRBD2 on 6 matching bases. Germline assignment: CDR1 SGHVS and CDR2 FQNEAQ. CDR3 length: 16 amino acids. Trimming left V 1 base short and J 1 base short, with 11 bases between.

This chain links TRBV5-1 with TRBJ2-1; 15 nucleotides align to TRBD2. The V gene end was trimmed by 3 bases and the J gene end by 6 bases; junction bases not matched to a gene: 4. Germline V gene sequence: CDR1 SGHRS, CDR2 YFSETQ. This CDR3 has 16 residues. CDR3 residues: CASSSGLAGGSNEQFF. Written as DNA, the CDR3 is TGCGCCAGCAGCTCCGGACTAGCGGGGGGGTCCAATGAGCAGTTCTTC.

As DNA, the CDR3 is TGTGCCAGCAGCAAGACAGGGGGGGTCAACGAGCAGTACTTC. Translating gives CASSKTGGVNEQYF. The chain employs TRBV6-2 or TRBV6-3 and TRBJ2-7; TRBD1 agrees at 9 bases. The length of the CDR3 is 14 residues. V lost 6 bases and J lost 5; bases outside the gene matches: 8. Per the germline V gene, CDR1 is MNHEY and CDR2 is SVGEGT.

This clone was seen just once. V and J are TRBV10-2 and TRBJ2-2; 9 bases map to TRBD2. This CDR3 contains 17 residues. The germline gives CDR1 WSHSY, CDR2 SAAADI. J was trimmed by 0 bases and V by 10 bases; bases with no gene match: 12. This chain's CDR3 is CATTQGLASTNTGELFF. The CDR3 nucleotides are TGCGCCACCACCCAAGGACTAGCGAGTACGAACACCGGGGAGCTGTTTTTT.

This sequence joins TRBV2 and TRBJ2-1; D not certain. Germline V gene data show CDR1 as SNHLY and CDR2 as FYNNEI. Trimming cost V 3 bases and J 4 bases, with 13 bases left between them. CDR3 length: 15 amino acids. This CDR3 reads CASSDPLLAYNEQFF. The CDR3 region has the DNA TGTGCCAGCAGTGATCCCTTGTTGGCTTACAATGAGCAGTTCTTC.

The rearrangement joins TRBV19 to TRBJ1-5, with 7 positions matching TRBD1. This CDR3 has 15 residues. The ends lost 3 bases at V and 8 bases at J; junction bases unmatched: 10. Germline assignment: CDR1 LNHDA and CDR2 SQIVND (reference sequence). The CDR3 DNA follows: TGTGCCAGTAGTATTTCAGGACAGGTAGGGGAGCCCCAGCATTTT. It codes for CASSISGQVGEPQHF.

The chain uses TRBV18 and TRBJ2-5; maybe TRBD1 (6 bases). From germline, CDR1 is KGHSH and CDR2 LQKENI. The CDR3 runs to 16 residues. V was pared by 3 bases and J by 1 base, with 15 bases between. CDR3 amino acids: CASSPNSGVGQETQYF. CDR3 nucleotide sequence: TGTGCCAGCTCACCGAACTCAGGGGTAGGCCAAGAGACCCAGTACTTC.

The CDR3 sequence is CASKTGGTNTQYF. In nucleotides, the CDR3 is TGTGCCAGCAAAACGGGAGGGACAAATACGCAGTATTTT. The V call is TRBV2, the J call TRBJ2-3; 8 positions agree with TRBD2. V was clipped by 7 bases and J by 7 bases; unmatched bases: 7. The CDR3 is 13 residues long. In germline, CDR1 is SNHLY, CDR2 FYNNEI.

This sequence joins TRBV5-1 and TRBJ1-2; no clear D gene. CDR1 and CDR2 (germline): SGHRS, YFSETQ. This CDR3 is 14 amino acids long. V was trimmed by 0 bases and J by 4 bases, leaving 10 bases between them. In DNA form, the CDR3 reads TGCGCCAGCAGCTTGGAGAGAGCATTCTATGGCTACACCTTC. It encodes CASSLERAFYGYTF.

This chain links TRBV9 with TRBJ2-5; 8 nucleotides align to TRBD2. Losses at the gene ends were 0 bases for V and 0 bases for J; bases not matched to a gene: 13. The CDR3 is 19 residues long. From germline, CDR1 is SGDLS and CDR2 YYNGEE. DNA for the CDR3: TGTGCCAGCAGCGTAGAGAGCGGGGGCGCCGTCTCGTACCAAGAGACCCAGTACTTC. Translation gives CASSVESGGAVSYQETQYF.